The 24 T cell receptor beta chains given below trace back to one sample, sequenced in a study of shared T cell receptors in the human thymus. Assay: immunoSEQ multiplex PCR; the TCRdb copy retains only in-frame clones and omits some. Of about 380,000 clones in the sample, about 95% were seen once. Specimen: thymocytes. The receptors were gathered from a human donor.

The rearrangement uses TRBV6-4 and TRBJ2-3, with a weak D call TRBD1 (6 bases). V was pared by 6 bases and J by 0 bases, with 19 bases between. The germline V gene has CDR1 MRHNA and CDR2 SNTAGT. The CDR3 length is 17 residues. CDR3: CASSHYGTPFSTDTQYF. The CDR3 nucleotides are TGTGCCAGCAGCCACTACGGGACACCCTTTAGCACAGATACGCAGTATTTT.

The CDR3: CASSPGRQGPSNQPQHF. The CDR3 DNA reads TGTGCCAGCAGCCCCGGAAGACAGGGGCCTAGCAATCAGCCCCAGCATTTT. The chain recombines TRBV27 with TRBJ1-5; 8 bases match TRBD1. The CDR3 is 17 residues long. The V and J ends lost 6 bases and 0 bases, in that order; junction bases with no gene match: 10. CDR1 is MNHEY and CDR2 is SMNVEV in the germline V gene (reference sequence).

This clone was counted a single time. In the same sample, other DNA sequences code for this CDR3. The genes are TRBV5-1 and TRBJ2-1; D not certain. There are 14 residues in the CDR3. CDR1 is SGHRS, CDR2 YFSETQ, per germline. Between the trimmed V and J ends, which lost 0 bases and 2 bases, there was a span of 6 bases. CDR3 nucleotide sequence: TGCGCCAGCAGCTTGGGCCTAGCCTACAATGAGCAGTTCTTC. This gives the protein CASSLGLAYNEQFF.

The gene calls are TRBV27 and TRBJ2-4; TRBD2 matches 10 bases. Germline CDR1 reads MNHEY; CDR2 reads SMNVEV (reference sequence). V lost 8 bases and J lost 0; bases outside the gene matches: 22. This CDR3 spans 21 amino acids. The CDR3 is CASRQGTGSRTSGVAKNIQYF. DNA for the CDR3: TGTGCCAGCCGCCAAGGGACAGGTTCGAGGACTAGCGGAGTAGCCAAAAACATTCAGTACTTC.

The chain carries TRBV11-2 and TRBJ1-2; no clear D. Per germline, CDR1 SGHAT and CDR2 FQNNGV. With 1 base removed from V and 7 bases from J, the gap between germline ends came to 1 base. This CDR3 spans 10 amino acids. CDR3 sequence reads: CASSLGGYTF. Written as DNA, the CDR3 is TGTGCCAGCAGCTTAGGTGGCTACACCTTC.

J is TRBJ1-5 and V is TRBV7-5; the table assigns TRBD1, which was not confirmed against the DNA. TRBV7-5 constitutes a pseudogene. The CDR3 consists of 18 residues. The CDR3 region is CVRSRKPGQGACNQPQHF. In DNA form, the CDR3 reads TGTGTCAGAAGCCGAAAACCGGGACAGGGGGCTTGCAATCAGCCCCAGCATTTT.

V gene TRBV7-2 combines with J gene TRBJ1-1, with TRBD1 as a possible D gene (5 bases). Germline-derived CDR1 and CDR2 are SGHTA and FQGNSA. The germline V and J ends were trimmed by 4 bases and 3 bases, with 15 bases remaining between them. The CDR3 covers 15 residues. CDR3 bases: TGTGCCAGCAGCTCCTCTGCGGGAGGGGACACTGAAGCTTTCTTT. Its protein is CASSSSAGGDTEAFF.

The chain is built from TRBV7-2 and TRBJ2-5, with TRBD1 matching 7 bases. Germline CDR1 reads SGHTA; CDR2 reads FQGNSA. J was trimmed by 2 bases and V by 5 bases; bases with no gene match: 8. CDR3 length: 15 amino acids. The CDR3, as DNA: TGTGCCAGCAGCCCAAGGACAGGAGAACAAGAGACCCAGTACTTC. Translating it yields CASSPRTGEQETQYF.

This clone was detected only once. The V call is TRBV19, the J call TRBJ1-3; 8 positions agree with TRBD1. In germline, CDR1 is LNHDA, CDR2 SQIVND (reference sequence). V lost 5 bases, J lost 5 bases, and 2 bases stayed unmatched. CDR3 size: 13 residues. The CDR3 coding sequence is TGTGCCAGTAGTGTCAGGGGGCGAAACACCATATATTTT. Amino acids: CASSVRGRNTIYF. Supplemented by reference TRBV19 and TRBJ1-3, the full variable domain reads DGGITQSPKYLFRKEGQNVTLSCEQNLNHDAMYWYRQDPGQGLRLIYYSQIVNDFQKGDIAEGYSVSREKKESFPLTVTSAQKNPTAFYLCASSVRGRNTIYFGEGSWLTVV.

The chain links TRBV6-1 to TRBJ2-7; TRBD2 might be the D (6 bases). Trimming cost V 6 bases and J 7 bases, with 13 bases left between them. This CDR3 comprises 12 residues. Germline CDR1 reads MNHNS; CDR2 reads SASEGT. In DNA, the CDR3 is TGTGCCAGCAGCCAGACGGGAGTGGAGCAGTACTTC. This codes for CASSQTGVEQYF.

The chain combines TRBV6-1 with TRBJ2-7; possibly TRBD1 for D (6 bases). V lost 10 bases and J 2 bases, leaving 21 bases between the germline ends. The germline V gene has CDR1 MNHNS and CDR2 SASEGT. CDR3 length: 15 amino acids. CDR3 residues: CAILRDKMTTYEQYF. Here the CDR3 DNA reads TGTGCCATCCTCCGGGACAAGATGACTACCTACGAGCAGTACTTC.

This rearrangement joins TRBV27 to TRBJ2-5, with D possibly TRBD2 on 7 matching bases. This CDR3 is 15 amino acids long. The ends were cut back, 2 bases at V and 4 bases at J, with 14 bases in the middle. Germline V gives CDR1 MNHEY, CDR2 SMNVEV (reference sequence). The CDR3 DNA follows: TGTGCCAGCAGTTTAAGGGGGAGGGGGAGAGAGACCCAGTACTTC. It is translated as CASSLRGRGRETQYF.

The chain is built from TRBV4-3 and TRBJ2-7; D is uncertain. Trimming removed 0 bases at V and 1 base at J, with 13 bases between. There are 16 residues in the CDR3. CDR1 and CDR2 from the germline V gene are LGHNA and YSLEER. The CDR3 bases are TGCGCCAGCAGCCAAGATCGACCTCGGTGGTCCTACGAGCAGTACTTC. It yields the protein CASSQDRPRWSYEQYF.

J is TRBJ2-5 and V is TRBV9; 13 bases are a match to TRBD2. Germline V gives CDR1 SGDLS, CDR2 YYNGEE. V was clipped by 4 bases and J by 4 bases; unmatched bases: 7. The CDR3 covers 16 residues. The CDR3 DNA sequence: TGTGCCAGCAGCCGGACTAGCGGGAGAAAGGGAGAGACCCAGTACTTC. Translating gives CASSRTSGRKGETQYF.

J is TRBJ2-5 and V is TRBV27, with TRBD2 matching 8 bases. The CDR3 runs to 18 residues. In germline, CDR1 is MNHEY, CDR2 SMNVEV (reference sequence). The V gene end was trimmed by 5 bases and the J gene end by 7 bases; junction bases not matched to a gene: 21. CDR3 residues: CASSPRGVIAGSGGTQYF. DNA for the CDR3: TGTGCCAGCAGTCCCCGCGGGGTGATAGCGGGATCGGGAGGGACCCAGTACTTC.

J is TRBJ2-2 and V is TRBV12-5; 9 nucleotides line up with TRBD1. The CDR3 has 18 residues. V was pared by 2 bases and J by 5 bases, with 12 bases of the junction left unmatched. The germline gives CDR1 LGHNT, CDR2 FRNRAP. Here the CDR3 reads CASGLTGGAPRSTGELFF. The CDR3, as DNA: TGTGCTAGTGGTTTGACAGGGGGCGCCCCCCGGAGTACCGGGGAGCTGTTTTTT.

This chain links TRBV2 with TRBJ2-5; 10 bases match TRBD2. V lost 2 bases and J lost 3; bases outside the gene matches: 3. The CDR3 consists of 15 residues. Per germline, CDR1 SNHLY and CDR2 FYNNEI. CDR3 coding DNA: TGTGCCAGCAGTGAACTCGGACTAGCGGAAGAGACCCAGTACTTC. This codes for CASSELGLAEETQYF.

This chain uses TRBV7-6 with TRBJ1-4; D not resolved. Per the germline V gene, CDR1 is SGHVS and CDR2 is FNYEAQ. Between the trimmed V and J ends, which lost 5 bases and 8 bases, there was a span of 15 bases. This CDR3 has 14 amino acids. The CDR3 DNA reads TGTGCCAGCAGCCGAAAATTGGGTAGGGAAAAACTGTTTTTT. Its protein is CASSRKLGREKLFF.

The chain combines TRBV20-1 with TRBJ1-1; D ambiguous. Per the germline V gene, CDR1 is DFQATT and CDR2 is SNEGSKA (reference sequence). The V end was cut by 2 bases, the J end by 10 bases, with 8 bases between. The CDR3 is made up of 10 amino acids. The CDR3 loop reads CSARPRGAFF. The CDR3 bases are TGCAGTGCTAGACCGAGAGGAGCTTTCTTT.

The J gene is TRBJ2-1, the V gene TRBV27; 8 nucleotides agree with TRBD2. V trimming: 2 bases; J trimming: 9 bases; junction bases outside the gene matches: 12. Germline lookup yields CDR1 MNHEY and CDR2 SMNVEV (reference sequence). The CDR3 has 16 amino acids. CDR3 protein: CASSLGFQRECGEQFF. DNA for the CDR3: TGTGCCAGCAGTTTAGGTTTCCAGCGGGAGTGTGGTGAGCAGTTCTTC.

The CDR3 here is CASRRLTGELFF. CDR3 sequence (DNA): TGTGCCAGCAGGAGGCTCACCGGGGAGCTGTTTTTT. This rearrangement joins TRBV6-5 to TRBJ2-2; D uncertain. Trimming pared 6 bases from V and 4 bases from J, leaving 6 bases between. CDR1 is MNHEY, CDR2 SVGAGI, per germline. The CDR3 totals 12 residues.

The chain employs TRBV4-2 and TRBJ2-3, with TRBD2 as a possible D gene (6 bases). V lost 0 bases and J 4 bases, leaving 14 bases between the germline ends. CDR1 and CDR2 from the germline V gene are LGHNA and YNFKEQ. CDR3 length equals 16 residues. The CDR3: CASSQEEGVRADTQYF. As DNA, the CDR3 is TGTGCCAGCAGCCAAGAGGAGGGCGTTCGGGCAGATACGCAGTATTTT.

The chain uses TRBV11-3 and TRBJ1-3; 7 bases agree with TRBD1. J lost 0 bases, V lost 1 base, and 3 bases had no gene match. Per the germline V gene, CDR1 is SGHNT and CDR2 is YENEEA. This CDR3 is built from 16 residues. CDR3 sequence: CASSLGGGHSGNTIYF. DNA for the CDR3: TGTGCCAGCAGCTTAGGAGGGGGCCACTCTGGAAACACCATATATTTT.

This clone has just one count. The chain combines TRBV25-1 with TRBJ1-5; D remains ambiguous. Germline V gene data show CDR1 as MGHDK and CDR2 as SYGVNS. The CDR3 spans 13 residues. V was pared by 8 bases and J by 9 bases, with 17 bases between. The CDR3 here is CASRRPQMRPQHF. The CDR3 DNA reads TGTGCCAGCCGAAGACCGCAGATGAGGCCCCAGCATTTT.